This T cell receptor beta chain stems from a study of blood T cell repertoires in COVID-19. For the study at large: Some COVID-19 samples were acute and others convalescent; all came from the United States, Italy and Spain. T cells, B-cell-depleted T cells, or PBMCs supplied cDNA or gDNA.

Study processing details: Researchers report that nucleated cell counts were estimated from reference gene primer amplification. Measured with immunoSEQ multiplex PCR; TCRdb has only the in-frame clones, and not every one. V, J and clone size are those of that table, while D and trimming were read from the DNA. The top ten clones hold approximately 4.2% of a sample with roughly 36,000 clones, approximately 96% of them seen once. This CDR3 has 14 residues. Losses at the gene ends were 3 bases for V and 4 bases for J; bases not matched to a gene: 2. Per the germline V gene, CDR1 is LNHDA and CDR2 is SQIVND (reference sequence).

The clonotype was recovered from a human donor with active COVID-19. The donor label of this sample is uncertain. The V gene is TRBV19, the J gene TRBJ2-1; 8 bases match TRBD1. The sequenced material came from peripheral blood. CDR3 residues: CASSIRDRYNEQFF. In nucleotides, the CDR3 is TGTGCCAGTAGTATCCGGGACAGGTACAATGAGCAGTTCTTC.